What follows are 26 T cell receptor beta chains derived from one specimen sequenced in a study of cytomegalovirus exposure and HLA in healthy donors. PCR amplification relied on 60 Vbeta primers (plus 13 Jbeta primers). Only in-frame clones appear in the TCRdb table, and some are missing; sequencing was by immunoSEQ multiplex PCR. Of more than 85,000 clones detected, over 55% appear once; the ten largest clones hold roughly 6%. Input material: PBMCs. These receptors all stem from a woman aged 30 to 39 in good health and CMV-seronegative.

This sequence joins TRBV20-1 and TRBJ2-7; tentatively, D is TRBD1 (5 bases). CDR1 and CDR2 from the germline V gene are DFQATT and SNEGSKA (reference sequence). The V gene lost 3 bases and the J gene lost 5 bases, with 8 bases spanning the gap. The CDR3 spans 11 residues. In nucleotides, the CDR3 is TGCAGTGCTAGGGGGCTTAACGAGCAGTACTTC. This codes for CSARGLNEQYF.

This clone has only a few counts. The rearrangement joins TRBV5-6 to TRBJ1-1; weak D call: TRBD1 (6 bases). The germline CDR1 and CDR2 sequences are SGHDT and YYEEEE. This CDR3 contains 13 residues. The V end was cut by 1 base, the J end by 8 bases, with 12 bases between. The CDR3 DNA reads as TGTGCCAGCAGCTTGTATGACAGGCCCGAAGCTTTCTTT. Amino acid sequence: CASSLYDRPEAFF.

This clone was counted only a few times. The chain recombines TRBV12-5 with TRBJ2-2; 12 bases map to TRBD2. CDR1 and CDR2 from the germline V gene are LGHNT and FRNRAP. The CDR3 covers 16 residues. Trimming cost V 9 bases and J 3 bases; bases outside gene matches: 8. As DNA, the CDR3 is TGTGCTAGGAACTCTAGCGGGAGGGCGTACACCGGGGAGCTGTTTTTT. Protein: CARNSSGRAYTGELFF.

This chain links TRBV13 with TRBJ2-2; D may be TRBD1 (6 bases). CDR1 is PRHDT and CDR2 is FYEKMQ in the germline V gene (reference sequence). CDR3 length: 13 amino acids. V was clipped by 7 bases and J by 5 bases, with 11 bases between them. CDR3: CASKKGGTGELFF. The DNA of the CDR3 is TGTGCCAGCAAAAAAGGGGGTACCGGGGAGCTGTTTTTT.

This clone has only one observation. This sequence joins TRBV9 and TRBJ2-5, with 8 bases lining up with TRBD2. The ends lost 0 bases at V and 2 bases at J; junction bases unmatched: 6. CDR3 length: 16 amino acids. CDR1 and CDR2 from the germline V gene are SGDLS and YYNGEE. In DNA form, the CDR3 reads TGTGCCAGCAGCGTAGGAGGGTCTAGCGGGCAAGAGACCCAGTACTTC. Translated: CASSVGGSSGQETQYF.

V usage is TRBV10-3 and J usage is TRBJ2-7; 7 bases are shared with TRBD2. This CDR3 is built from 14 residues. J gave up 4 bases and V 4 bases, and 7 bases lay outside the gene matches. CDR1 is ENHRY, CDR2 SYGVKD, per germline. The CDR3 nucleotides are TGTGCCATCAGTGGCCAACGGGAGGAATACGAGCAGTACTTC. It specifies CAISGQREEYEQYF.

This chain uses TRBV6-6 with TRBJ2-6; 10 nucleotides line up with TRBD1. Unmatched junction bases numbered 6, after V lost 6 bases and J lost 4 bases. Germline values: CDR1 MNHNY, CDR2 SVGAGI (reference sequence). The CDR3 sequence is 16 residues long. The CDR3 DNA is TGTGCCAGCAGACCGGGACAGGGGAACGGGGCCAACGTCCTGACTTTC. As protein: CASRPGQGNGANVLTF.

This clone has just a few counts. The chain couples TRBV13 to TRBJ2-6; D possibly corresponds to TRBD1 (6 bases). The ends were cut back, 5 bases at V and 2 bases at J, with 13 bases in the middle. The CDR3 runs to 16 residues. CDR1 and CDR2 from the germline V gene are PRHDT and FYEKMQ (reference sequence). CDR3 residues: CASSTARGPGANVLTF. The CDR3 DNA sequence: TGTGCCAGCAGCACGGCCAGGGGTCCTGGGGCCAACGTCCTGACTTTC.

CDR3 in amino acids: CASSRDRNQPQHF. CDR3 bases: TGTGCCAGCAGCCGGGACAGGAATCAGCCCCAGCATTTT. This chain connects TRBV11-2 to TRBJ1-5; 8 bases are shared with TRBD1. This CDR3 has 13 residues. V lost 5 bases and J lost 4; bases outside the gene matches: 1. The V gene's germline CDR1 is SGHAT and CDR2 FQNNGV.

About this clone: The identical CDR3 is also encoded by other nucleotide sequences in the sample. The chain employs TRBV4-1 and TRBJ1-3, with 8 bases aligning to TRBD1. Germline CDR1 MGHRA, CDR2 YSYEKL. This CDR3 has 15 amino acids. J lost 2 bases, V lost 4 bases, and 4 bases had no gene match. CDR3 loop: CASSLTGEPGNTIYF. For the CDR3, the DNA is TGCGCCAGCAGCCTGACAGGGGAACCTGGAAACACCATATATTTT.

The chain joins TRBV4-3 to TRBJ1-1, with TRBD1 matching 9 bases. V trimming: 9 bases; J trimming: 1 base; junction bases outside the gene matches: 3. Germline CDR1 and CDR2: LGHNA and YSLEER. The CDR3 is 13 residues long. This CDR3 is CARPGQGNTEAFF. The DNA for the CDR3 is TGCGCCAGACCGGGACAGGGGAACACTGAAGCTTTCTTT.

This clone has just one count. The genes are TRBV7-2 and TRBJ2-5; TRBD2 agrees at 9 bases. The CDR3 consists of 17 residues. The junction had 12 bases not matched to a gene; V was cut back by 5 bases and J by 2 bases. CDR1 SGHTA and CDR2 FQGNSA come from the germline V gene. The CDR3 spells CASSPQPGLAGQETQYF. DNA of the CDR3: TGTGCCAGCAGCCCCCAGCCGGGACTAGCCGGGCAAGAGACCCAGTACTTC.

This clone appeared a few times. This chain uses TRBV5-4 with TRBJ2-6; weak D call: TRBD1 (6 bases). The CDR3 totals 14 residues. With 5 bases removed from V and 2 bases from J, the gap between germline ends came to 8 bases. Germline loops: CDR1 SGHNT, CDR2 YYREEE (reference sequence). CDR3 nucleotide sequence: TGTGCCAGCAGGCCAGGGGCTGGGGCCAACGTCCTGACTTTC. This sequence encodes CASRPGAGANVLTF.

This clone was counted a few times. This chain links TRBV4-1 with TRBJ1-2; D is undetermined. V lost 11 bases, J lost 8 bases, and 15 bases lay in between. The germline V gene has CDR1 MGHRA and CDR2 YSYEKL. The CDR3 has 11 residues. CDR3 region: CACCQGRGYTF. DNA for the CDR3: TGCGCCTGCTGCCAAGGGAGAGGCTACACCTTC.

The chain employs TRBV28 and TRBJ2-7, with a weak D call TRBD2 (5 bases). V was clipped by 3 bases and J by 2 bases, with 17 bases between them. The CDR3 extends over 16 amino acids. Germline V lookup: CDR1 MDHEN, CDR2 SYDVKM. The CDR3 DNA reads as TGTGCCAGCAGTTTTTCGGGATCCCCTGCCCCCTACGAGCAGTACTTC. Protein product: CASSFSGSPAPYEQYF. Combining the CDR3 with reference TRBV28 and TRBJ2-7 gives the whole variable domain DVKVTQSSRYLVKRTGEKVFLECVQDMDHENMFWYRQDPGLGLRLIYFSYDVKMKEKGDIPEGYSVSREKKERFSLILESASTNQTSMYLCASSFSGSPAPYEQYFGPGTRLTVT.

The V call is TRBV7-9, the J call TRBJ2-7; 13 bases agree with TRBD2. With V trimmed by 5 bases and J by 2 bases, 9 bases remained unmatched. The CDR3 runs to 17 residues. Germline lookup yields CDR1 SEHNR and CDR2 FQNEAQ (reference sequence). CDR3 region: CASSGPGLAGLAYEQYF. The DNA for the CDR3 is TGTGCCAGCAGCGGTCCGGGACTAGCGGGGCTAGCCTACGAGCAGTACTTC.

This chain connects TRBV28 to TRBJ2-7, with 9 bases fitting TRBD2. Germline V gene lookup returns CDR1 MDHEN and CDR2 SYDVKM. The CDR3 spans 15 residues. The junction had 11 bases not matched to a gene; V was cut back by 6 bases and J by 5 bases. The CDR3 DNA reads TGTGCCAGCAGCCCCGTCGGTAGCGGGAGTCACGAGCAGTACTTC. As protein: CASSPVGSGSHEQYF.

The rearrangement joins TRBV7-2 to TRBJ2-5; 7 bases agree with TRBD1. Unmatched junction bases numbered 4, after V lost 7 bases and J lost 2 bases. The CDR3 contains 13 residues. CDR1 SGHTA and CDR2 FQGNSA come from the germline V gene. The chain's CDR3 is CASNRRGQETQYF. For the CDR3, the DNA is TGTGCCAGCAACCGCAGGGGGCAAGAGACCCAGTACTTC.

This clone occurred once. The rearrangement links TRBV6-5 to TRBJ2-2; D possibly corresponds to TRBD2 (6 bases). Trimming cost V 6 bases and J 6 bases, with 8 bases left between them. CDR1 MNHEY and CDR2 SVGAGI come from the germline V gene. The CDR3 spans 12 residues. In DNA form, the CDR3 reads TGTGCCAGCAGGGAGGGTGCCGGGGAGCTGTTTTTT. It specifies CASREGAGELFF.

J is TRBJ2-7 and V is TRBV10-3; a possible D gene is TRBD2 (5 bases). The CDR3 has 14 residues. Germline V gives CDR1 ENHRY, CDR2 SYGVKD. Trimming removed 3 bases at V and 5 bases at J, with 14 bases between. The CDR3 DNA is TGTGCCATCAGTGATAGTTTCGGGAACCACGAGCAGTACTTC. Translating it yields CAISDSFGNHEQYF.

This clone came up a few times. This chain links TRBV5-1 with TRBJ2-1, with 8 bases identical to TRBD1. V lost 3 bases to trimming and J lost 13 bases; unmatched junction nucleotides: 3. CDR3 length: 11 residues. The V gene's germline CDR1 is SGHRS and CDR2 YFSETQ. DNA of the CDR3: TGCGCCAGCAGCTGGGGGACAGGTCAGTTCTTC. Its protein is CASSWGTGQFF.

This sequence joins TRBV5-1 and TRBJ1-3, with D maybe TRBD1 (5 bases). The V gene's germline CDR1 is SGHRS and CDR2 YFSETQ. Trimming removed 4 bases at V and 6 bases at J, with 20 bases between. This CDR3 is built from 16 residues. The CDR3 nucleotides read TGCGCCAGCAGCCCCAGGGACTTCCGTCGGGAAAACACCATATATTTT. This gives the protein CASSPRDFRRENTIYF.

The rearrangement uses TRBV7-2 and TRBJ1-3, with D uncertain. Between the trimmed V and J ends, which lost 1 base and 4 bases, there was a span of 8 bases. This CDR3 is 14 amino acids long. Germline V CDR1 and CDR2: SGHTA, FQGNSA. The CDR3 DNA is TGTGCCAGCAGCTTAGTCACACCAGGAAACACCATATATTTT. It is translated as CASSLVTPGNTIYF.

The chain combines TRBV19 with TRBJ1-5; TRBD1 agrees at 7 bases. Germline CDR1 LNHDA, CDR2 SQIVND (reference sequence). The CDR3 has 16 residues. V shed 5 bases, J shed 0 bases, and the junction held 7 bases outside the gene matches. The CDR3, as DNA: TGTGCCAGTAGTCTCAAGACAGGGCTTAGCAATCAGCCCCAGCATTTT. This gives the protein CASSLKTGLSNQPQHF.

V and J are TRBV11-3 and TRBJ1-1, with D possibly matching TRBD1 (5 bases). The V and J ends lost 2 bases and 4 bases respectively, with 11 bases between them. CDR1 is SGHNT, CDR2 YENEEA, per germline. This CDR3 contains 14 residues. CDR3 sequence (DNA): TGTGCCAGCAGCTTAAGGGGAGGAAGCACTGAAGCTTTCTTT. Amino acid sequence: CASSLRGGSTEAFF.

This clone turned up a few times. CDR3 residues: CASSSSTGANTEAFF. The CDR3 DNA sequence: TGCGCCAGCAGCTCGTCTACAGGGGCGAACACTGAAGCTTTCTTT. The J gene is TRBJ1-1, the V gene TRBV5-1; 7 bases align to TRBD1. Trimming took 3 bases from V and 1 from J; bases not matched to a gene: 6. Germline V gives CDR1 SGHRS, CDR2 YFSETQ. This CDR3 is built from 15 residues. Full variable domain (outside the CDR3, taken from reference TRBV5-1 and TRBJ1-1): KAGVTQTPRYLIKTRGQQVTLSCSPISGHRSVSWYQQTPGQGLQFLFEYFSETQRNKGNFPGRFSGRQFSNSRSEMNVSTLELGDSALYLCASSSSTGANTEAFFGQGTRLTVV.